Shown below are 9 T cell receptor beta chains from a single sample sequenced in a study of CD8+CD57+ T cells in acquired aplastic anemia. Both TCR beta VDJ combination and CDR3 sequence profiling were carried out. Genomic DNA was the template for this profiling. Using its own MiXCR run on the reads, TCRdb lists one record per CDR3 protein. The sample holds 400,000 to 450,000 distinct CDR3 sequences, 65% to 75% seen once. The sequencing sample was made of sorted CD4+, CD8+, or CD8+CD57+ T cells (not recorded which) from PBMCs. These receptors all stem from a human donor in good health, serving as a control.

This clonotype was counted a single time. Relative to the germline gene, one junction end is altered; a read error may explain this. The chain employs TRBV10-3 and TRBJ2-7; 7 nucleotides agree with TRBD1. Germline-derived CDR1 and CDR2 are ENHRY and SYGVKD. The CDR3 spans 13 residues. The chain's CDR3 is CAISGGQFYEHYF. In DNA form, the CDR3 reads TGTGCCATCAGTGGGGGACAGTTTTACGAGCACTACTTC.

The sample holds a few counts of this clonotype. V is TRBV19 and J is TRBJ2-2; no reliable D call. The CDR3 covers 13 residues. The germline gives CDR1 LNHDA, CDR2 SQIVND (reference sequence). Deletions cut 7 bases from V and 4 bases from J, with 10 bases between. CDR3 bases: TGTGCCAGTACTCTCTTTGGCACCGGGGAGCTGTTTTTT. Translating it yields CASTLFGTGELFF. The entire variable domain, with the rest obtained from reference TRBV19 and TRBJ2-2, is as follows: DGGITQSPKYLFRKEGQNVTLSCEQNLNHDAMYWYRQDPGQGLRLIYYSQIVNDFQKGDIAEGYSVSREKKESFPLTVTSAQKNPTAFYLCASTLFGTGELFFGEGSRLTVL.

In DNA, the CDR3 is TGTGCCACCAGCCAAGGGGAAGCACTCACGGGGACACCCCTCCACTTT. Translation: CATSQGEALTGTPLHF. The chain links TRBV15 to TRBJ1-6; a possible D gene is TRBD1 (5 bases). The V gene lost 5 bases and the J gene lost 11 bases, with 22 bases spanning the gap. CDR3 length: 16 residues. The germline V gene encodes CDR1 LNHNV and CDR2 YYDKDF (reference sequence).

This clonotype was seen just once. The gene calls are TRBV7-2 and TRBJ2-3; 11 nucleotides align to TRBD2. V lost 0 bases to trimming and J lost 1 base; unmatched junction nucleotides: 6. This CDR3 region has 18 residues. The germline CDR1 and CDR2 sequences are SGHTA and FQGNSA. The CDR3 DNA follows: TGTGCCAGCAGCTTAGCTAGCGGGGGGGCCGCGGGCACAGATACGCAGTATTTT. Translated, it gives CASSLASGGAAGTDTQYF.

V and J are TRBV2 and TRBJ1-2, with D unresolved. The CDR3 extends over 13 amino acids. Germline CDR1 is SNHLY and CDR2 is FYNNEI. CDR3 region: CGGSGQRGYGYTF. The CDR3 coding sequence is TGTGGCGGTAGTGGTCAGCGTGGGTATGGCTACACCTTC.

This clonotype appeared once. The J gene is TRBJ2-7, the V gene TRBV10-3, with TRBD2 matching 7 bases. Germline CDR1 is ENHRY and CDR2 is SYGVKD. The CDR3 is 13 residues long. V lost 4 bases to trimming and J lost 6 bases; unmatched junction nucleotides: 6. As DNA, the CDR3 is TGTGCCATCAGTGCGACCAGGGAGGGCGAGCAGTACTTC. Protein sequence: CAISATREGEQYF.

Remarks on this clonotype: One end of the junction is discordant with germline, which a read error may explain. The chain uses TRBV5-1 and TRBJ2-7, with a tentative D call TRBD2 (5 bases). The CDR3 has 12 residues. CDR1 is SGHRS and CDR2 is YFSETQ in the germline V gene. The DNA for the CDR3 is TGTGCCAGCAGTTTGACTACGCACGAGGAGTACTTC. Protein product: CASSLTTHEEYF.

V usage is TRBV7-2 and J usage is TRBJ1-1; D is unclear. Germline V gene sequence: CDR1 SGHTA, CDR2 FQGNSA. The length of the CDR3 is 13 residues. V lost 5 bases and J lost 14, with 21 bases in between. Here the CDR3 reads CASSTGHYEQYFF. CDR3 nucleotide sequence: TGTGCCAGCAGCACTGGGCACTACGAGCAGTACTTCTTT.

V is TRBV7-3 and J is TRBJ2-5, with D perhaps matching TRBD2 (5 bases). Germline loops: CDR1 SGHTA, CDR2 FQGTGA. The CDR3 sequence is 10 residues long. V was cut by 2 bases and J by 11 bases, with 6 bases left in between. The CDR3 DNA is TGTGCCAGCAGCTTAGAGGGACAGTACTTC. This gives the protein CASSLEGQYF.